This T cell receptor beta chain was sequenced in a study of blood T cell repertoires in COVID-19. The wider study: PBMCs, B-cell-depleted T cells, or T cells provided the cDNA or gDNA that made up the material.

Clones were sequenced by immunoSEQ multiplex PCR, and TCRdb holds only the in-frame ones, with some missing. The sample includes some 40,000 clones, around nine tenths of them seen just once. This CDR3 is 14 amino acids long. Germline loops: CDR1 SGHTA, CDR2 FQGTGA. V was trimmed by 5 bases and J by 0 bases, leaving 10 bases between them. This clone appeared once. The TCR originated in a middle-aged man with COVID-19, enrolled during active disease. The specimen sequenced was peripheral blood. The chain combines TRBV7-3 with TRBJ1-2; a possible D gene is TRBD1 (6 bases). The CDR3 nucleotides read TGTGCCAGCAGCGCCGACAGGACTAACTATGGCTACACCTTC. Translation gives CASSADRTNYGYTF.